The source of this T cell receptor beta chain is a study of T cell responses to AZD1222 COVID-19 vaccine. Trimming shortened V by 3 bases and J by 3 bases, and 6 bases separated the two germline ends. The CDR3 covers 12 residues. The V gene's germline CDR1 is SGHRS and CDR2 YFSETQ. Repertoires were generated with immunoSEQ multiplex PCR, while TCRdb's copy carries only in-frame clones and drops some. The table records 100,000 to 120,000 clones, about 91% of them present only once. Study outcomes and limitations: Spike-specific TCR breadth and depth rose after two AZD1222 doses.

As concerns this clone: Its antigen is not known.

The clonotype originates from an adult who received the AZD1222 COVID-19 vaccine. Sample: peripheral blood, taken 28 days after the second AZD1222 dose. The chain couples TRBV5-1 to TRBJ1-2; no firm D call. The CDR3 reads CASSSSDYGYTF. CDR3 DNA sequence: TGCGCCAGCAGCTCCAGCGACTATGGCTACACCTTC.